What follows is one TCR beta chain and its context. Its cognate antigen is unknown. This sample is drawn from a study of OX40 agonist ivuxolimab in advanced cancers. Study-wide points: There were, on average, more expanded clones in CD8+ T cells than in CD4+. Also present in some nonresponders was a low level of normalized T-cell clonal expansion.

This table comes from immunoSEQ multiplex PCR, and its TCRdb copy is limited to in-frame clones, with some not included. The data contain 39,000 or so clones, approximately 86% of them singletons. This CDR3 is built from 18 residues. CDR1 is LGHNA, CDR2 YSLEER, per germline. V shed 0 bases and J shed 3 bases, with 20 bases lying between them. This clonotype originated in an adult with an advanced solid tumor such as melanoma, head and neck, liver or kidney cancer. The chain uses TRBV4-3 and TRBJ1-2, with D unclear. The source material was CD4+ or CD8+ T cells sorted from blood, sampled in a trial of the OX40 agonist ivuxolimab. The chain's CDR3 is CASSQDYLRSGNDYGYTF. As DNA, the CDR3 is TGCGCCAGCAGCCAAGATTATCTAAGGTCGGGGAATGACTATGGCTACACCTTC.